These 29 T cell receptor beta chains originate from one sample sequenced in a study of cytomegalovirus exposure and HLA in healthy donors. Primers for the PCR totalled 60 Vbeta and 13 Jbeta. TCRdb keeps only in-frame clones here, not all; method: immunoSEQ multiplex PCR. The sample records 150,000 to 200,000 clones, 70% to 80% being singletons. Source material: PBMCs. These receptors all come from a male donor in good health and CMV-seropositive.

The chain links TRBV6-1 to TRBJ2-1, with 7 bases that match TRBD2. After removal of 5 bases from V and 6 bases from J, the junction contained 10 bases not matched to a gene. Germline CDR1 is MNHNS and CDR2 is SASEGT. CDR3 length: 15 amino acids. The CDR3 DNA sequence: TGTGCCAGCAGTACTCTAGCGGCCCTGAGCAATGAGCAGTTCTTC. Translating gives CASSTLAALSNEQFF.

The CDR3 sequence: CASSLSGRYNEQFF. CDR3 bases: TGTGCCAGCAGTTTGAGCGGGAGGTACAATGAGCAGTTCTTC. This chain links TRBV28 with TRBJ2-1; 9 nucleotides match TRBD2. CDR3 length: 14 residues. CDR1 and CDR2 from the germline V gene are MDHEN and SYDVKM. V trimming: 3 bases; J trimming: 4 bases; junction bases outside the gene matches: 1.

The chain uses TRBV27 and TRBJ2-7; 15 bases are a match to TRBD2. Per germline, CDR1 MNHEY and CDR2 SMNVEV (reference sequence). After removal of 6 bases from V and 5 bases from J, the junction contained 8 bases not matched to a gene. The CDR3 sequence is 16 residues long. In DNA form, the CDR3 reads TGTGCCAGCAGGGGGACTAGCGGGGGGTCCCTCCACGAGCAGTACTTC. This encodes CASRGTSGGSLHEQYF.

The chain employs TRBV5-1 and TRBJ2-5; maybe TRBD2 (6 bases). The CDR3 spans 15 residues. Per germline, CDR1 SGHRS and CDR2 YFSETQ. V shed 3 bases and J shed 1 base, with 13 bases lying between them. The CDR3 nucleotides are TGCGCCAGCAGCTCATTTAGCGGTCCCCAAGAGACCCAGTACTTC. It encodes CASSSFSGPQETQYF.

V usage is TRBV29-1 and J usage is TRBJ2-7; D perhaps matches TRBD2 (6 bases). Trimming removed 5 bases from V and 3 bases from J, with 20 bases in between. Germline CDR1 is SQVTM and CDR2 is ANQGSEA. The CDR3 extends over 15 amino acids. The CDR3 region is CSVHLPLRGIYEQYF. CDR3 sequence (DNA): TGCAGCGTTCACCTCCCCTTGCGCGGGATCTACGAGCAGTACTTC.

This chain uses TRBV7-9 with TRBJ2-1; possibly TRBD2 for D (6 bases). Deletions cut 8 bases from V and 8 bases from J, with 22 bases between. The CDR3 spans 15 residues. Germline V gene data show CDR1 as SEHNR and CDR2 as FQNEAQ (reference sequence). In DNA, the CDR3 is TGTGCCAGCCTCCCTTATCTGTCGGAGGGGTATGAGCAGTTCTTC. It specifies CASLPYLSEGYEQFF.

This clone has a single count. The V call is TRBV2, the J call TRBJ2-1, with TRBD2 matching over 7 bases. The CDR3 runs to 17 residues. Unmatched junction bases numbered 19, after V lost 6 bases and J lost 8 bases. Germline CDR1 reads SNHLY; CDR2 reads FYNNEI. This CDR3 is CASRRLGASGNRDEQFF. The CDR3 region has the DNA TGTGCCAGCAGACGCCTCGGCGCGAGCGGGAATCGCGATGAGCAGTTCTTC.

The V gene is TRBV9, the J gene TRBJ1-3; D is perhaps TRBD1 (6 bases). The CDR3 extends over 17 amino acids. V shed 3 bases and J shed 0 bases, with 16 bases lying between them. The germline V gene has CDR1 SGDLS and CDR2 YYNGEE. The CDR3 region has the DNA TGTGCCAGCAGCGCCCGGGACAAAGGACTCTCTGGAAACACCATATATTTT. Protein: CASSARDKGLSGNTIYF. The entire variable domain, with the rest obtained from reference TRBV9 and TRBJ1-3, is as follows: DSGVTQTPKHLITATGQRVTLRCSPRSGDLSVYWYQQSLDQGLQFLIQYYNGEERAKGNILERFSAQQFPDLHSELNLSSLELGDSALYFCASSARDKGLSGNTIYFGEGSWLTVV.

This chain uses TRBV7-2 with TRBJ2-7; D not certain. The length of the CDR3 is 13 residues. CDR1 and CDR2 (germline): SGHTA, FQGNSA. The V end was cut by 1 base, the J end by 0 bases, with 4 bases between. The CDR3 bases are TGTGCCAGCAGCTTAGGGCTCTCCTACGAGCAGTACTTC. Translating it yields CASSLGLSYEQYF. Filled out from reference TRBV7-2 and TRBJ2-7, the complete variable domain reads GAGVSQSPSNKVTEKGKDVELRCDPISGHTALYWYRQSLGQGLEFLIYFQGNSAPDKSGLPSDRFSAERTGGSVSTLTIQRTQQEDSAVYLCASSLGLSYEQYFGPGTRLTVT.

This clone was seen once. The rearrangement uses TRBV7-9 and TRBJ2-7; 8 bases line up with TRBD2. Germline lookup yields CDR1 SEHNR and CDR2 FQNEAQ (reference sequence). J was trimmed by 3 bases and V by 4 bases; bases with no gene match: 8. The CDR3 has 15 residues. CDR3 loop: CASSSPAGGSYEQYF. CDR3 in DNA: TGTGCCAGCAGCTCTCCGGCGGGGGGAAGCTACGAGCAGTACTTC. The full variable domain, rest sourced from reference TRBV7-9 and TRBJ2-7, is DTGVSQNPRHKITKRGQNVTFRCDPISEHNRLYWYRQTLGQGPEFLTYFQNEAQLEKSRLLSDRFSAERPKGSFSTLEIQRTEQGDSAMYLCASSSPAGGSYEQYFGPGTRLTVT.

The chain employs TRBV2 and TRBJ2-4; TRBD1 is a possible D gene (5 bases). The CDR3 is 15 amino acids. Trimming removed 3 bases at V and 6 bases at J, with 15 bases between. Per germline, CDR1 SNHLY and CDR2 FYNNEI. The CDR3 DNA sequence: TGTGCCAGCAGTGACCAGGGTGTTTCGAGAAACATTCAGTACTTC. It encodes CASSDQGVSRNIQYF. The full variable domain, rest sourced from reference TRBV2 and TRBJ2-4, is EPEVTQTPSHQVTQMGQEVILRCVPISNHLYFYWYRQILGQKVEFLVSFYNNEISEKSEIFDDQFSVERPDGSNFTLKIRSTKLEDSAMYFCASSDQGVSRNIQYFGAGTRLSVL.

This clone has only a few counts. The gene calls are TRBV10-1 and TRBJ1-5; D is undetermined. There are 13 residues in the CDR3. Trimming took off 6 bases at V and 3 bases at J, with 9 bases between the two ends. Germline assignment: CDR1 WNHNN and CDR2 SYGVQD (reference sequence). The CDR3 region is CASRGRANQPQHF. In nucleotides, the CDR3 is TGCGCCAGCAGGGGGAGGGCCAATCAGCCCCAGCATTTT.

The chain employs TRBV5-4 and TRBJ2-3, with TRBD1 matching 7 bases. From germline, CDR1 is SGHNT and CDR2 YYREEE (reference sequence). The CDR3 is made up of 16 amino acids. The ends lost 0 bases at V and 3 bases at J; junction bases unmatched: 7. The CDR3: CASSLGISGQTDTQYF. Written as DNA, the CDR3 is TGTGCCAGCAGCTTGGGCATTTCGGGACAGACAGATACGCAGTATTTT.

CDR3 sequence: CASSAGTSGVLYEQYF. In DNA, the CDR3 is TGTGCCAGCTCAGCCGGGACTAGCGGGGTCCTCTACGAGCAGTACTTC. This rearrangement joins TRBV18 to TRBJ2-7; 13 bases are a match to TRBD2. In germline, CDR1 is KGHSH, CDR2 LQKENI. The CDR3 sequence is 16 residues long. The V segment lost 5 bases and the J segment 3 bases; nucleotides outside the gene matches: 7.

V and J are TRBV10-3 and TRBJ2-3; 9 nucleotides agree with TRBD1. CDR1 is ENHRY, CDR2 SYGVKD, per germline. V shed 3 bases and J 2 bases; nucleotides not matched to a gene: 6. This CDR3 contains 16 residues. The CDR3 region has the DNA TGTGCCATCAGTGACCGGGACAGGGAGGCCACAGATACGCAGTATTTT. Its protein product is CAISDRDREATDTQYF.

The chain joins TRBV4-3 to TRBJ1-2; tentative D call: TRBD1 (6 bases). This CDR3 contains 15 residues. CDR1 LGHNA and CDR2 YSLEER come from the germline V gene. The V gene lost 1 base and the J gene lost 1 base, with 10 bases spanning the gap. The CDR3 region has the DNA TGCGCCAGCAGCCAAGGGACAGCTAGTAACTATGGCTACACCTTC. Its translation is CASSQGTASNYGYTF.

The chain has TRBV28 and TRBJ1-5; unclear D gene. The germline CDR1 and CDR2 sequences are MDHEN and SYDVKM. The CDR3 has 16 amino acids. Trimming took off 7 bases at V and 3 bases at J, with 19 bases between the two ends. This CDR3 is CASIFAGKRYNQPQHF. DNA for the CDR3: TGTGCCAGCATCTTCGCAGGTAAACGTTACAATCAGCCCCAGCATTTT. The whole variable domain, remainder taken from reference TRBV28 and TRBJ1-5, is DVKVTQSSRYLVKRTGEKVFLECVQDMDHENMFWYRQDPGLGLRLIYFSYDVKMKEKGDIPEGYSVSREKKERFSLILESASTNQTSMYLCASIFAGKRYNQPQHFGDGTRLSIL.

The rearrangement joins TRBV28 to TRBJ2-5; TRBD2 matches 11 bases. The CDR3 contains 18 residues. Germline-derived CDR1 and CDR2 are MDHEN and SYDVKM. V lost 2 bases, J lost 3 bases, and 11 bases stayed unmatched. The CDR3 is CASSLLTSTSGVEETQYF. CDR3 sequence (DNA): TGTGCCAGCAGTTTACTCACTTCGACTAGCGGGGTAGAAGAGACCCAGTACTTC.

The rearrangement uses TRBV7-2 and TRBJ2-5; perhaps TRBD1 as D (5 bases). Trimming removed 2 bases from V and 5 bases from J, with 9 bases in between. CDR3 length: 13 residues. Germline CDR1 and CDR2: SGHTA and FQGNSA. CDR3 nucleotide sequence: TGTGCCAGCAGCTTACAGGGAAGGGAGACCCAGTACTTC. It translates to CASSLQGRETQYF. The complete variable domain, with remaining parts taken from reference TRBV7-2 and TRBJ2-5, reads GAGVSQSPSNKVTEKGKDVELRCDPISGHTALYWYRQSLGQGLEFLIYFQGNSAPDKSGLPSDRFSAERTGGSVSTLTIQRTQQEDSAVYLCASSLQGRETQYFGPGTRLLVL.

The chain links TRBV5-1 to TRBJ2-1; the match to TRBD2 covers 10 bases. This CDR3 is built from 15 residues. The V segment lost 4 bases and the J segment 7 bases; nucleotides outside the gene matches: 8. Germline CDR1 reads SGHRS; CDR2 reads YFSETQ. CDR3 region: CASSRQTSGVNEQFF. As DNA, the CDR3 is TGCGCCAGCAGCCGTCAAACTAGCGGGGTAAATGAGCAGTTCTTC.

The count of this clone is one. This rearrangement joins TRBV7-2 to TRBJ2-4, with D uncertain. The V end was cut by 1 base, the J end by 1 base, with 8 bases between. Looked up from germline, CDR1 is SGHTA and CDR2 is FQGNSA. The CDR3 runs to 15 residues. The CDR3 region has the DNA TGTGCCAGCAGCTTAGTACTCGGGGCCAAAAACATTCAGTACTTC. Its translation: CASSLVLGAKNIQYF.

This clone was seen once. The gene calls are TRBV14 and TRBJ1-1, with a possible D match to TRBD1 (5 bases). The V end lost 0 bases, the J end lost 5 bases, and 16 bases lay between the germline ends. The CDR3 consists of 16 residues. Per the germline V gene, CDR1 is SGHDN and CDR2 is FVKESK. The CDR3 nucleotides are TGTGCCAGCAGCCAAGAGGGGGAGGGTCGGAGGACTGAAGCTTTCTTT. Its translation is CASSQEGEGRRTEAFF.

The genes are TRBV6-5 and TRBJ1-5; D possibly corresponds to TRBD1 (5 bases). From germline, CDR1 is MNHEY and CDR2 SVGAGI. V was clipped by 6 bases and J by 0 bases, with 9 bases between them. This CDR3 comprises 14 residues. The CDR3, as DNA: TGTGCCAGCAGGGGGGGATATAGCAATCAGCCCCAGCATTTT. Its protein is CASRGGYSNQPQHF.

The chain links TRBV4-1 to TRBJ1-4; D unresolved. This CDR3 has 15 residues. The ends were cut back, 2 bases at V and 0 bases at J, with 7 bases in the middle. CDR1 is MGHRA and CDR2 is YSYEKL in the germline V gene. The CDR3 is CASSQNTATNEKLFF. CDR3 DNA: TGCGCCAGCAGCCAAAACACAGCAACTAATGAAAAACTGTTTTTT.

The V call is TRBV19, the J call TRBJ2-3; D unresolved. Germline V CDR1 and CDR2: LNHDA, SQIVND (reference sequence). Between the trimmed V and J ends, which lost 3 bases and 4 bases, there was a span of 14 bases. The CDR3 spans 15 residues. This chain's CDR3 is CASSISPGNADTQYF. CDR3 nucleotide sequence: TGTGCCAGTAGTATTTCCCCGGGTAATGCAGATACGCAGTATTTT.

The rearrangement links TRBV4-3 to TRBJ2-1; TRBD2 aligns across 10 bases. The CDR3 loop spans 17 amino acids. J gave up 3 bases and V 0 bases, and 5 bases lay outside the gene matches. Per germline, CDR1 LGHNA and CDR2 YSLEER. The CDR3 loop is CASSQEIRTSGYNEQFF. In DNA form, the CDR3 reads TGCGCCAGCAGCCAAGAAATCAGGACTAGCGGCTACAATGAGCAGTTCTTC.

This chain connects TRBV7-3 to TRBJ2-1, with 8 bases matching TRBD2. The CDR3 spans 15 residues. From germline, CDR1 is SGHTA and CDR2 FQGTGA. V lost 3 bases to trimming and J lost 4 bases; unmatched junction nucleotides: 5. DNA of the CDR3: TGTGCCAGCAGCTTTGCTAGCGGGCATTACAATGAGCAGTTCTTC. Translating gives CASSFASGHYNEQFF.

The CDR3 DNA sequence: TGTGCCAGTAGTCGACTAGCGGGGAACTCTGGGGCCAACGTCCTGACTTTC. Amino acid sequence: CASSRLAGNSGANVLTF. V usage is TRBV19 and J usage is TRBJ2-6; 11 positions match TRBD2. Trimming took 5 bases from V and 0 from J; bases not matched to a gene: 3. CDR1 and CDR2 from the germline V gene are LNHDA and SQIVND (reference sequence). The length of the CDR3 is 17 residues. Using reference TRBV19 and TRBJ2-6 for the parts outside the CDR3, the full variable domain is DGGITQSPKYLFRKEGQNVTLSCEQNLNHDAMYWYRQDPGQGLRLIYYSQIVNDFQKGDIAEGYSVSREKKESFPLTVTSAQKNPTAFYLCASSRLAGNSGANVLTFGAGSRLTVL.

The gene calls are TRBV9 and TRBJ1-4, with D unclear. Germline CDR1 SGDLS, CDR2 YYNGEE. Trimming stripped 0 bases from V and 10 bases from J, with 10 bases between. The CDR3 extends over 13 amino acids. The CDR3 DNA sequence: TGTGCCAGCAGCGTAGGGGCGTTTGGAAAACTGTTTTTT. Its translation: CASSVGAFGKLFF.